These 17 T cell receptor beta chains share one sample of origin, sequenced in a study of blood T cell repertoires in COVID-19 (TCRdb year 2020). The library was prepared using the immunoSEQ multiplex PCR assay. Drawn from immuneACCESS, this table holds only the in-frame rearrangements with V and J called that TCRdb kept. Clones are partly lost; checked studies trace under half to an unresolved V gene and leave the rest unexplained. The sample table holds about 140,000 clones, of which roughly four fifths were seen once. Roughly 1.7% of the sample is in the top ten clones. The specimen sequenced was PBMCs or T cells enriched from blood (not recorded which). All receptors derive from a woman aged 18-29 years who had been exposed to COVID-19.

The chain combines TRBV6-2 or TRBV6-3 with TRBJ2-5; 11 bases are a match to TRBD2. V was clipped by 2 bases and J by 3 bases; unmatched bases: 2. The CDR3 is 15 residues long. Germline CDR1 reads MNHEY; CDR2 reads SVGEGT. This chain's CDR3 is CASSYGGLAEETQYF. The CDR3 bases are TGTGCCAGCAGTTACGGGGGACTAGCGGAAGAGACCCAGTACTTC.

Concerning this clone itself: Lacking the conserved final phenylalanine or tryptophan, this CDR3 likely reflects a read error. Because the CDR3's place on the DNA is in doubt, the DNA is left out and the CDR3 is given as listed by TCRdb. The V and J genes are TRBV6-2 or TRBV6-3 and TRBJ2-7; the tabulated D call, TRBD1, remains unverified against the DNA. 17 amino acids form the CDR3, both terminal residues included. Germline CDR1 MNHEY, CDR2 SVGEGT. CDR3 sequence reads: CASSAQGNEQYFEGRIG.

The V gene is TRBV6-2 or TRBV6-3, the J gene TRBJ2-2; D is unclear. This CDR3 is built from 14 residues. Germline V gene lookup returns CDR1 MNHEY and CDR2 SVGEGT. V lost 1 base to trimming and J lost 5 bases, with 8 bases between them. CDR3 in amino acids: CASSYFRVTGELFF. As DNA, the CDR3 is TGTGCCAGCAGTTACTTCCGGGTAACCGGGGAGCTGTTTTTT.

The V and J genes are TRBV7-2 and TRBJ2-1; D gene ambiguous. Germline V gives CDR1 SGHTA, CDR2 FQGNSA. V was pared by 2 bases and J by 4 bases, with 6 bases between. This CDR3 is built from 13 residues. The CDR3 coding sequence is TGTGCCAGCAGCTTATTAATTTACAATGAGCAGTTCTTC. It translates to CASSLLIYNEQFF.

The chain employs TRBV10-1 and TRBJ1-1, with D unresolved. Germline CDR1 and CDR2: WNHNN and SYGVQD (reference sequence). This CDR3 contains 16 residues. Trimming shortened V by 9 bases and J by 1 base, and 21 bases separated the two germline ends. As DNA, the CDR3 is TGCGCCAGGCGATATAACCCCCTTTTTGGGAACACTGAAGCTTTCTTT. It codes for CARRYNPLFGNTEAFF.

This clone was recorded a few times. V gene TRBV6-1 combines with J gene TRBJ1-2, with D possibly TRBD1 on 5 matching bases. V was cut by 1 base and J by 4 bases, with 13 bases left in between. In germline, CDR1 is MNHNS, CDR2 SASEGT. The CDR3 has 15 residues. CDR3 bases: TGTGCCAGCAGTGAAGATCTGGGAACAGGCTATGGCTACACCTTC. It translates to CASSEDLGTGYGYTF.

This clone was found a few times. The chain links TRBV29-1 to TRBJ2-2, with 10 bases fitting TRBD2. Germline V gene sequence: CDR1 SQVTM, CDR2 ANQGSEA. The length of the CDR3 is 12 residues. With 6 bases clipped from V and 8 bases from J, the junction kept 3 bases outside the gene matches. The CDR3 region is CSVASGRGELFF. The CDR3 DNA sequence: TGCAGCGTGGCTAGCGGGAGAGGGGAGCTGTTTTTT.

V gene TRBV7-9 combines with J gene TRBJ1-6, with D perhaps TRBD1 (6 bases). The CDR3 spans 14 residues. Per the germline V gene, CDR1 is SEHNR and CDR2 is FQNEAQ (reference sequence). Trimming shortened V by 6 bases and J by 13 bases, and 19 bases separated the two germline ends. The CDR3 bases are TGTGCCAGCAGTCAGAGGGGGGGCGAAGGGCCCCTCCACTTT. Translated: CASSQRGGEGPLHF.

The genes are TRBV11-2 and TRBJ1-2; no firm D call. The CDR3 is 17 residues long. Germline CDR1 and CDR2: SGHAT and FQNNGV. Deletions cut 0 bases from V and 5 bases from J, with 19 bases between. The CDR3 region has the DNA TGTGCCAGCAGCTTAGAGGGCCGGCGGACTTCGGGTTATGGCTACACCTTC. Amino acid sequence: CASSLEGRRTSGYGYTF.

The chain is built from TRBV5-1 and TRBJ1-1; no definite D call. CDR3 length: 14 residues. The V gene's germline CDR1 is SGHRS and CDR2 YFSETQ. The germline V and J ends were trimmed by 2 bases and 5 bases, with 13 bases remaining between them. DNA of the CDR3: TGCGCCAGCAGCTTCTGGGAGGTAGCGACTGAAGCTTTCTTT. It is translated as CASSFWEVATEAFF.

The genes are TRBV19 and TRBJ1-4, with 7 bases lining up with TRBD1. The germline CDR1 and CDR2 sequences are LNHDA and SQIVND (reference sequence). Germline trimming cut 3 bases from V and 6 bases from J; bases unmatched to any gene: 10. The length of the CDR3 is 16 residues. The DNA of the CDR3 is TGTGCCAGTAGTATCGGACAGGCGCCTAGTTATGAAAAACTGTTTTTT. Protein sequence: CASSIGQAPSYEKLFF.

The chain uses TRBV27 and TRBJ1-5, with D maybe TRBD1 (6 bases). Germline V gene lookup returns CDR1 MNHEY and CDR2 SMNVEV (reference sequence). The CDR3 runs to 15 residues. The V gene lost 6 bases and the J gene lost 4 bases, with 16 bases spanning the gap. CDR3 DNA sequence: TGTGCCAGCAGCCGAGGACAGACGAGGAATCAGCCCCAGCATTTT. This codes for CASSRGQTRNQPQHF.

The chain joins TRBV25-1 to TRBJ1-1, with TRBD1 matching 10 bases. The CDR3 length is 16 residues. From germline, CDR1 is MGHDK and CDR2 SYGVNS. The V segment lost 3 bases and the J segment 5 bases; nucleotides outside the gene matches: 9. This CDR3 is CASSEPGQGIYTEAFF. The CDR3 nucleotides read TGTGCCAGCAGTGAGCCGGGACAGGGGATTTATACTGAAGCTTTCTTT. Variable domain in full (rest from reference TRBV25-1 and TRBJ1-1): EADIYQTPRYLVIGTGKKITLECSQTMGHDKMYWYQQDPGMELHLIHYSYGVNSTEKGDLSSESTVSRIRTEHFPLTLESARPSHTSQYLCASSEPGQGIYTEAFFGQGTRLTVV.

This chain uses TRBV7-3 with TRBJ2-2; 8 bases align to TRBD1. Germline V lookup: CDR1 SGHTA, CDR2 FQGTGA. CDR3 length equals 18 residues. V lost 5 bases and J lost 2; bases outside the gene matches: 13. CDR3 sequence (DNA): TGTGCCAGCAGCCCTCACAACCAGACAGGGGAAAACACCGGGGAGCTGTTTTTT. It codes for CASSPHNQTGENTGELFF.

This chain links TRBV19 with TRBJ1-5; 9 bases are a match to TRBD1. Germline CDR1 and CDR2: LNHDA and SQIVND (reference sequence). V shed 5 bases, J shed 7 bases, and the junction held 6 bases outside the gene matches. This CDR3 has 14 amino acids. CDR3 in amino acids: CASSVTGGRQPQHF. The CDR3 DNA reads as TGTGCCAGTAGTGTCACAGGGGGCAGGCAGCCCCAGCATTTT. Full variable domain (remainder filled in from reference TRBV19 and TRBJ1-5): DGGITQSPKYLFRKEGQNVTLSCEQNLNHDAMYWYRQDPGQGLRLIYYSQIVNDFQKGDIAEGYSVSREKKESFPLTVTSAQKNPTAFYLCASSVTGGRQPQHFGDGTRLSIL.

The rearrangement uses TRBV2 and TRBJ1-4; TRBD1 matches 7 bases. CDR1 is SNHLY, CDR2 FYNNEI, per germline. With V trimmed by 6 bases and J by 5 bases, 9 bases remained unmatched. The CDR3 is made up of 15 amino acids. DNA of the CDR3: TGTGCCAGCAGCGAGGAGACAGGGAACAATGAAAAACTGTTTTTT. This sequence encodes CASSEETGNNEKLFF.

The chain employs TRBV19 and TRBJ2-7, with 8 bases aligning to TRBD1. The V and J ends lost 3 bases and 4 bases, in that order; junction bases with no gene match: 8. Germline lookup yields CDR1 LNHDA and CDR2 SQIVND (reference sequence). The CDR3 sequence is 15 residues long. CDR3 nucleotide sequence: TGTGCCAGTAGTATCGGAGCAGGGGGCCTTTACGAGCAGTACTTC. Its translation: CASSIGAGGLYEQYF.